These 10 T cell receptor beta chains were all obtained from the same sample, sequenced in a study of regulatory T cells in long-lasting Graves disease (dated by TCRdb to about 2021). The intended sense of this specimen's time point label: newly diagnosed GD, antithyroid drugs for less than 3 months. For both TCR sequencing and RNA sequencing, RNA was extracted from PBMCs in TRIzol. Library prep was done by multiplex PCR. Sequencing relied on an Illumina HiSeq 4000. To build TCR beta libraries, CDR3 regions were amplified by Arm-PCR using iRepertoire HTBI primers. The public sequencing data were trimmed at Q25 with fastp and processed into clonotypes with MiXCR by TCRdb, which kept only in-frame beta chains. Records with the same CDR3 protein are collapsed into one entry carrying the most frequent genes and DNA. For this sample there are 380,000 or so distinct CDR3 sequences; roughly 17% appear just once. Around 20% of the sample is in the top ten clones.

These data also featured in a second study, about T cells in Graves' hyperthyroidism and ophthalmopathy.

The source material was peripheral blood mononuclear cells (PBMCs), sampled at new diagnosis, from a patient treated with antithyroid drugs. Source of these receptors: a young woman with Graves disease. Donor details come from another sample of the same person, matched by shared clones.

The rearrangement uses TRBV2 and TRBJ1-6; no clear D gene. Trimming cost V 6 bases and J 7 bases, with 7 bases left between them. Germline CDR1 SNHLY, CDR2 FYNNEI. The CDR3 is 12 residues long. The CDR3 protein is CASRMQNSPLHF. CDR3 coding DNA: TGTGCCAGCAGGATGCAGAATTCACCCCTCCACTTT.

V is TRBV6-1 and J is TRBJ1-2; D possibly corresponds to TRBD1 (6 bases). Germline V gene lookup returns CDR1 MNHNS and CDR2 SASEGT. Deletions cut 4 bases from V and 2 bases from J, with 11 bases between. This CDR3 contains 14 residues. CDR3 sequence (DNA): TGTGCCAGCAGTGCTCTGGGGGCCAACTATGGCTACACCTTC. Protein sequence: CASSALGANYGYTF.

There are many counts of this clonotype. The genes are TRBV2 and TRBJ1-2, with 8 bases that match TRBD1. Germline loops: CDR1 SNHLY, CDR2 FYNNEI. CDR3 length: 11 residues. The ends lost 8 bases at V and 6 bases at J; junction bases unmatched: 2. The CDR3 nucleotides are TGTGCCAGCGAGGACAGGGATGGCTACACCTTC. It is translated as CASEDRDGYTF.

This clonotype was seen repeatedly, ten times or more. This chain joins TRBV5-1 and TRBJ2-1; 8 nucleotides agree with TRBD2. This CDR3 has 17 residues. V lost 2 bases and J lost 0; bases outside the gene matches: 7. Germline V gives CDR1 SGHRS, CDR2 YFSETQ. This chain's CDR3 is CASSFLTSASSYNEQFF. The CDR3 coding sequence is TGCGCCAGCAGCTTCCTGACTAGCGCGAGCTCCTACAATGAGCAGTTCTTC.

This clonotype has ten or more counts. V is TRBV18 and J is TRBJ1-5; D call uncertain. Trimming left V 2 bases short and J 0 bases short, with 11 bases between. The germline V gene has CDR1 KGHSH and CDR2 LQKENI. The CDR3 is 16 residues long. The CDR3 region is CASSPYGSLSNQPQHF. In nucleotides, the CDR3 is TGTGCCAGCTCACCATACGGATCCCTTAGCAATCAGCCCCAGCATTTT.

This clonotype was seen ten or more times. V is TRBV6-1 and J is TRBJ2-1; D is possibly TRBD1 (6 bases). This CDR3 contains 15 residues. The germline gives CDR1 MNHNS, CDR2 SASEGT. Trimming removed 7 bases at V and 6 bases at J, with 19 bases between. The CDR3: CASTYGAGVVNEQFF. CDR3 nucleotides: TGTGCCAGCACCTACGGGGCAGGGGTCGTCAATGAGCAGTTCTTC.

This clonotype was observed a handful of times. The missing conserved phenylalanine or tryptophan at the end of this CDR3 makes a read error likely. The rearrangement links TRBV10-3 to TRBJ1-1; no definite D call. Trimming took 6 bases from V and 1 from J, leaving 6 bases between them. The CDR3 spans 12 residues. In germline, CDR1 is ENHRY, CDR2 SYGVKD. CDR3 in amino acids: CAIRDPNTEAFS. The DNA of the CDR3 is TGTGCCATCAGGGACCCGAACACTGAAGCTTTCTCT.

V usage is TRBV6-1 and J usage is TRBJ1-1; D uncertain. The CDR3 runs 12 residues. The germline V gene encodes CDR1 MNHNS and CDR2 SASEGT. V lost 4 bases to trimming and J lost 4 bases, with 7 bases between them. The CDR3 DNA follows: TGTGCCAGCAGTGTCCAATCCACTGAAGCTTTCTTT. Translated: CASSVQSTEAFF.

This clonotype occurred many times. The chain uses TRBV12-3 or TRBV12-4 and TRBJ2-2, with TRBD2 identical over 7 bases. The CDR3 has 17 amino acids. J lost 3 bases, V lost 5 bases, and 12 bases had no gene match. CDR3 sequence (DNA): TGTGCCAGCAGTCGGGGGGATAGGCACCCCTACACCGGGGAGCTGTTTTTT. It specifies CASSRGDRHPYTGELFF.

This clonotype was recorded many times. This chain connects TRBV7-9 to TRBJ2-5; TRBD1 might be the D (6 bases). V shed 3 bases and J shed 2 bases, with 13 bases lying between them. CDR1 and CDR2 from the germline V gene are SEHNR and FQNEAQ (reference sequence). The CDR3 loop spans 15 amino acids. CDR3 sequence reads: CASSLGQQHQETQYF. CDR3 in DNA: TGTGCCAGCAGCTTGGGACAACAACATCAAGAGACCCAGTACTTC.